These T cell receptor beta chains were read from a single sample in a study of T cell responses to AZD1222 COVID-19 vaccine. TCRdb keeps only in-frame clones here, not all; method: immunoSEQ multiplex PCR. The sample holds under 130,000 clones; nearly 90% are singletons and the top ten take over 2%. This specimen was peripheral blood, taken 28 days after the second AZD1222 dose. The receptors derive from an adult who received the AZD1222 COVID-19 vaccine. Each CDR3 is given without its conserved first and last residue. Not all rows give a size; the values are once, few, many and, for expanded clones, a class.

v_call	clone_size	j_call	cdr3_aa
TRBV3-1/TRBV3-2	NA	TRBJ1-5	ASSSQGTLQH
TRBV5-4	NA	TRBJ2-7	ASSRTSGRNYEQY
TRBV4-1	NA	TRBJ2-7	ASSPAAGAYEQY
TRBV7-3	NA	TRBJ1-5	ASITSMGNQPQH
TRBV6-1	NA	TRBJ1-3	ASSESDSSGNTIY
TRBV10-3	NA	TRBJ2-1	ATGQIKGRALEQF
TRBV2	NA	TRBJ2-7	ASSVHSGLVSYEQY
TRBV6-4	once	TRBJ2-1	ASSVGRQGVRRDPYNEQF
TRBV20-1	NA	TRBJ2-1	SARVGLEQF
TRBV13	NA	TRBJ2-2	ASSFLGLAGKNTGELF
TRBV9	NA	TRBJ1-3	ASSVHRDRGGNTIY
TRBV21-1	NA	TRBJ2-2	ASSKGGVTPNTGELF
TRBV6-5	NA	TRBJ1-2	ASSYSTDYGYT